Below are 5 T cell receptor beta chains sequenced from a single sample in a study of T cell changes during pregnancy in multiple sclerosis. Using immunoSEQ multiplex PCR, the repertoire was profiled, and TCRdb retains in-frame clones only, with some absent. The table has about 32,000 clones, 85% to 90% seen once. Specimen: CD8+ T cells from peripheral blood mononuclear cells, collected in the second trimester of pregnancy. The receptors derive from a female donor with multiple sclerosis, enrolled in a pregnancy study.

J is TRBJ2-1 and V is TRBV30, with a possible D match to TRBD2 (5 bases). V dropped 7 bases and J dropped 4 bases, with 11 bases sitting between them. The CDR3 extends over 12 amino acids. Germline assignment: CDR1 GTSNPN and CDR2 SVGIG (reference sequence). The CDR3 is CALGRVYNEQFF. The CDR3 region has the DNA TGTGCCTTAGGGCGGGTGTACAATGAGCAGTTCTTC.

V and J are TRBV5-1 and TRBJ1-3; 10 nucleotides agree with TRBD1. V shed 4 bases and J 2 bases; nucleotides not matched to a gene: 6. Per germline, CDR1 SGHRS and CDR2 YFSETQ. The CDR3 totals 16 residues. This chain's CDR3 is CASSIRDRGPGNTIYF. CDR3 in DNA: TGCGCCAGCAGCATCCGGGACAGGGGTCCTGGAAACACCATATATTTT.

The J gene is TRBJ2-7, the V gene TRBV19, with 8 nucleotides matching TRBD2. The V gene's germline CDR1 is LNHDA and CDR2 SQIVND (reference sequence). The CDR3 covers 15 residues. Unmatched junction bases numbered 4, after V lost 3 bases and J lost 0 bases. CDR3 sequence: CASSIGRGPSYEQYF. The CDR3 coding sequence is TGTGCCAGTAGTATCGGGAGGGGACCCTCCTACGAGCAGTACTTC. The variable domain in full, completed from reference TRBV19 and TRBJ2-7, reads DGGITQSPKYLFRKEGQNVTLSCEQNLNHDAMYWYRQDPGQGLRLIYYSQIVNDFQKGDIAEGYSVSREKKESFPLTVTSAQKNPTAFYLCASSIGRGPSYEQYFGPGTRLTVT.

This clone came up once. This chain links TRBV14 with TRBJ2-7; perhaps TRBD1 as D (6 bases). CDR1 is SGHDN and CDR2 is FVKESK in the germline V gene. CDR3 size: 14 residues. Between the trimmed V and J ends, which lost 0 bases and 3 bases, there was a span of 9 bases. CDR3 bases: TGTGCCAGCAGCCAAGATGGGGGCGTCTACGAGCAGTACTTC. It encodes CASSQDGGVYEQYF.

This clone appeared once. The J gene is TRBJ2-7, the V gene TRBV5-1; possible D gene TRBD1, 5 bases. The CDR3 sequence is 16 residues long. The germline V gene encodes CDR1 SGHRS and CDR2 YFSETQ. The ends were cut back, 0 bases at V and 1 base at J, with 14 bases in the middle. The CDR3 DNA follows: TGCGCCAGCAGCTTGGGGCACCCGGCAGGGTCCTACGAGCAGTACTTC. Protein product: CASSLGHPAGSYEQYF.